The present TCR beta chain was sequenced within a study of control samples from healthy donors and cancer patients. The repertoire was sequenced with immunoSEQ multiplex PCR; TCRdb's copy has only in-frame clones and lacks some. In the table there are approximately 70,000 clones, roughly 90% of which are singletons. With 5 bases removed from V and 5 bases from J, the gap between germline ends came to 18 bases. Germline assignment: CDR1 MGHRA and CDR2 YSYEKL. The CDR3 covers 15 residues. Sequencing input: PBMCs. The chain links TRBV4-1 to TRBJ1-1, with D hard to call. The sequence was obtained from a man aged 55-75 years with colorectal cancer. The CDR3 is CASSSSRSSGTEAFF. In nucleotides, the CDR3 is TGCGCCAGCAGCTCCAGCAGGTCTTCGGGGACTGAAGCTTTCTTT.